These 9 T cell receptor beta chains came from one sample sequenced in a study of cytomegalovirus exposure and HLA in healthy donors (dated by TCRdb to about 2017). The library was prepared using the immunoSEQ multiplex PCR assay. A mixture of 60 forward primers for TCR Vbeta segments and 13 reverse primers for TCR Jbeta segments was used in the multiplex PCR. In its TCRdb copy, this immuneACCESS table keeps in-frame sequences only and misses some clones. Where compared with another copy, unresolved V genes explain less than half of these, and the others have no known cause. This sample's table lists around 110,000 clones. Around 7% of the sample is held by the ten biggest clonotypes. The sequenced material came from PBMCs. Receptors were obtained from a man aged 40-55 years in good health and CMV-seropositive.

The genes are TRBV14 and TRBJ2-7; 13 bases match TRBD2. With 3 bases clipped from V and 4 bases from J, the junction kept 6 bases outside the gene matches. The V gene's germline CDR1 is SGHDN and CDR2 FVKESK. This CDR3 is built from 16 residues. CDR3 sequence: CASSQLGLAGEYEQYF. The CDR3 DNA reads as TGTGCCAGCAGCCAGCTTGGACTAGCGGGAGAGTACGAGCAGTACTTC.

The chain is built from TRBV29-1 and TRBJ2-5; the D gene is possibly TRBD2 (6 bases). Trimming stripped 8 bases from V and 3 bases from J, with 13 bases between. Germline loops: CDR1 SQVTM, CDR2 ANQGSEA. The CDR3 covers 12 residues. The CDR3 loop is CSTGTFKETQYF. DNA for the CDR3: TGCAGCACCGGGACTTTTAAAGAGACCCAGTACTTC.

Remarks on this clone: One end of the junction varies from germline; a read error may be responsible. CDR3 region: CAGTGVGETQYF. CDR3 in DNA: TGTGCCGGGACAGGGGTCGGGGAGACCCAGTACTTC. The rearrangement uses TRBV29-1 and TRBJ2-5, with 10 bases that match TRBD1. The length of the CDR3 is 12 residues. Germline V gene sequence: CDR1 SQVTM, CDR2 ANQGSEA.

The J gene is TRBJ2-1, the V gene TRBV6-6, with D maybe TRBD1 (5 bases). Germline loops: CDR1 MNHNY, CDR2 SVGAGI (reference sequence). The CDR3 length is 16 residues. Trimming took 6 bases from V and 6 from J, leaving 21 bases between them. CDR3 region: CASRGASRPSGNEQFF. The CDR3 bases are TGTGCCAGCAGAGGGGCTTCTAGGCCCTCGGGCAATGAGCAGTTCTTC.

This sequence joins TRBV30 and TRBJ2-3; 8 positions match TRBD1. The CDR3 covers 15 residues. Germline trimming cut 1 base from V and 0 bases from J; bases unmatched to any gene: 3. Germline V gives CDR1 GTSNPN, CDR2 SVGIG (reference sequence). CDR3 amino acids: CAWSADRGSTDTQYF. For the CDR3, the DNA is TGTGCCTGGAGTGCCGACAGGGGAAGCACAGATACGCAGTATTTT. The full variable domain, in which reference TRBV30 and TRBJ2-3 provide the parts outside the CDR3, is SQTIHQWPATLVQPVGSPLSLECTVEGTSNPNLYWYRQAAGRGLQLLFYSVGIGQISSEVPQNLSASRPQDRQFILSSKKLLLSDSGFYLCAWSADRGSTDTQYFGPGTRLTVL.

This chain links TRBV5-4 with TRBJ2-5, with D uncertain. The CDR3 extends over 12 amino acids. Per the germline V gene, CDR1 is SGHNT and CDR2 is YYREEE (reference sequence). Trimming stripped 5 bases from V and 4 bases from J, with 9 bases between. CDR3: CASSLALETQYF. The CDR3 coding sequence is TGTGCCAGCAGTCTGGCCTTAGAGACCCAGTACTTC.

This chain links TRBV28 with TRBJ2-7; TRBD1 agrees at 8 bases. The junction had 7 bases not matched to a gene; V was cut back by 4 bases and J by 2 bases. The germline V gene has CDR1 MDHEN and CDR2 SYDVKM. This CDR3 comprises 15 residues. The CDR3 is CASSYTGGTAYEQYF. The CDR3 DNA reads TGTGCCAGCAGTTATACAGGGGGGACTGCCTACGAGCAGTACTTC.

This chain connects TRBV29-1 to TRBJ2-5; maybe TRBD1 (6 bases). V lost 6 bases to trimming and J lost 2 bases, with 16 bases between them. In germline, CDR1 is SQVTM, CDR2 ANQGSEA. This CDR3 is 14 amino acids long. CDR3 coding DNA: TGCAGCGTGGTTACGAGGGGGTCTCAAGAGACCCAGTACTTC. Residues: CSVVTRGSQETQYF.

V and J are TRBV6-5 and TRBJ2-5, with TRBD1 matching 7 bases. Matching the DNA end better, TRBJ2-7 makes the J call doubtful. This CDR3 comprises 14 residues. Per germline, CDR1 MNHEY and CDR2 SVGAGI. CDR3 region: CASSVRDSAYEQYF. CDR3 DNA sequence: TGTGCCAGCAGTGTCCGGGACAGCGCGTACGAGCAGTACTTC.